This T cell receptor beta chain stems from a study of T cells after yellow fever vaccination. The CDR3 is 15 amino acids. Germline lookup yields CDR1 DFQATT and CDR2 SNEGSKA (reference sequence). Trimming removed 2 bases from V and 0 bases from J; junction bases left unmatched: 4. Broader study findings: Most clones from primary vaccination were detected again post-booster (about 95% CD4, 88% CD8).

This clonotype has a handful of counts. The antigen remains undetermined. Researchers made TCR cDNA using 5'RACE template switching, and this step added a universal primer site and UMIs. TCRdb analysed the 5' RACE reads with MiXCR anew, one entry per CDR3 protein. The sample yields some 240,000 distinct CDR3 sequences, around 4.9% seen once. The clonotype was recovered from a man in his late teens or twenties who received the YFV17D yellow fever vaccine. The specimen was CD4+ T cells sorted from PBMCs, collected on the day of the yellow fever booster vaccination. J is TRBJ1-5 and V is TRBV20-1, with 7 positions matching TRBD1. The CDR3 loop is CSARRQGYSNQPQHF. In DNA, the CDR3 is TGCAGTGCTAGACGACAGGGATATAGCAATCAGCCCCAGCATTTT.